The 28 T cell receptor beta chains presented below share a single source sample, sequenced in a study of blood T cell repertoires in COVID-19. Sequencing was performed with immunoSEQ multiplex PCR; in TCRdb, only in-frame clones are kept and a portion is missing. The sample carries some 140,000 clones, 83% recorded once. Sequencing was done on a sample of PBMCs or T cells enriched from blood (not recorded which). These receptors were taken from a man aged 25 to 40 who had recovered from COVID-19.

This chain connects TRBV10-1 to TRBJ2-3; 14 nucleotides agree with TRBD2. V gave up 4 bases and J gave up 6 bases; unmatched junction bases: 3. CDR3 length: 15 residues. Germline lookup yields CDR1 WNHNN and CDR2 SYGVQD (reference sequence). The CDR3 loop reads CASSGGLAGEDTQYF. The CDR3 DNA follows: TGCGCCAGCAGTGGGGGACTAGCGGGAGAGGATACGCAGTATTTT.

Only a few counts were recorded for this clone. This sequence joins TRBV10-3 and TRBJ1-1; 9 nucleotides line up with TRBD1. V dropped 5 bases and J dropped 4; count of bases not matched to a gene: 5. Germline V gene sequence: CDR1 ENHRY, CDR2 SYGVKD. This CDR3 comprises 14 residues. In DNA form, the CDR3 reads TGTGCCATCAGTTTAGACAGGGGGTTCACTGAAGCTTTCTTT. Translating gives CAISLDRGFTEAFF.

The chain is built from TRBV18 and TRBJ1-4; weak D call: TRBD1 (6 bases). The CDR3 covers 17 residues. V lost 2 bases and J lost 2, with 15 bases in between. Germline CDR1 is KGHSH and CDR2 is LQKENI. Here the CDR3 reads CASSPSNQGSTNEKLFF. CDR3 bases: TGTGCCAGCTCACCATCGAACCAGGGGTCGACTAATGAAAAACTGTTTTTT.

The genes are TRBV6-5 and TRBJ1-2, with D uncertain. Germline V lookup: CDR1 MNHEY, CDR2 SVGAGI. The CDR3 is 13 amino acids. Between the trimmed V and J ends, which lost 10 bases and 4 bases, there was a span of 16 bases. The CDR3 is CATYELASYGYTF. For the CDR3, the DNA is TGTGCCACCTATGAACTTGCGAGCTATGGCTACACCTTC.

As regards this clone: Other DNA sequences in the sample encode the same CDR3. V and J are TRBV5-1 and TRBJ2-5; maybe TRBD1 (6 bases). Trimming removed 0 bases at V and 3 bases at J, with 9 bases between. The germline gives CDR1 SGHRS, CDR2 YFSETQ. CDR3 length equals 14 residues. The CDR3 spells CASSLGQVEETQYF. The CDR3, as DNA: TGCGCCAGCAGCTTGGGACAGGTAGAAGAGACCCAGTACTTC.

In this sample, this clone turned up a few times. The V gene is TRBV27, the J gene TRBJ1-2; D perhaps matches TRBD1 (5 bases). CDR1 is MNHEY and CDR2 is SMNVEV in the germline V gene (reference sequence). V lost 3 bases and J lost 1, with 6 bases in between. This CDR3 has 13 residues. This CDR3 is CASSLDINYGYTF. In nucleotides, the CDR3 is TGTGCCAGCAGTTTGGACATTAACTATGGCTACACCTTC.

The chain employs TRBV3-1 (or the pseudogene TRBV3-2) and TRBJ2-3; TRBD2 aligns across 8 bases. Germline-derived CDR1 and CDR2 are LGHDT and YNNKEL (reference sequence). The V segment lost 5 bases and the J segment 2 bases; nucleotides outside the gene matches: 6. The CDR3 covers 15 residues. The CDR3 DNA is TGTGCCAGCAGCTCCCGCGGGGGGCCCACAGATACGCAGTATTTT. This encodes CASSSRGGPTDTQYF.

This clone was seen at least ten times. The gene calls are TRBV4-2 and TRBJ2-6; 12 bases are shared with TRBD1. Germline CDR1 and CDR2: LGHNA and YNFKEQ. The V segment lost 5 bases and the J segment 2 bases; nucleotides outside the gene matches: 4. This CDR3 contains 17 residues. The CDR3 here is CASSAGTGGTGANVLTF. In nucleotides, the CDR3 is TGTGCCAGCAGCGCCGGGACAGGGGGCACTGGGGCCAACGTCCTGACTTTC.

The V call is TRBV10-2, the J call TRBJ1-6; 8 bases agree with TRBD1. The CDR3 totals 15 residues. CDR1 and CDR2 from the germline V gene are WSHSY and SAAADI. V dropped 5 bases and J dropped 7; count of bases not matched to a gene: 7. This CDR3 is CASSPNRTGNSPLHF. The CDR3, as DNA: TGCGCCAGCAGTCCCAACAGGACAGGGAATTCACCCCTCCACTTT.

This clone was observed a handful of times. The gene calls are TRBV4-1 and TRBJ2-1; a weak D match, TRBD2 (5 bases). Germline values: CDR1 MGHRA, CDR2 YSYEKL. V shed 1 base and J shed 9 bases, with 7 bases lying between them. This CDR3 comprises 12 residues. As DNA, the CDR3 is TGCGCCAGCAGCCAAGTTGGGAGTGAGCAGTTCTTC. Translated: CASSQVGSEQFF.

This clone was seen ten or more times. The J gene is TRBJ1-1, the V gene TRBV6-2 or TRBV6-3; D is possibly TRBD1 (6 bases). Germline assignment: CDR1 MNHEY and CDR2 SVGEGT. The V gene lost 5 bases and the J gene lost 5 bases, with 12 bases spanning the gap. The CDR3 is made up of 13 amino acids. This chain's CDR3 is CASSADSWTEAFF. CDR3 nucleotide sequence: TGTGCCAGCAGTGCGGACAGCTGGACTGAAGCTTTCTTT.

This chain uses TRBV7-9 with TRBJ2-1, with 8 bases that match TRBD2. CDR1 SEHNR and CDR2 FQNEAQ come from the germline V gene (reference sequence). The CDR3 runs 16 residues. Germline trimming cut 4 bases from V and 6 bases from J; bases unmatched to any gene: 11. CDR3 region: CASSYSERESGNEQFF. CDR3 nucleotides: TGTGCCAGCAGCTATTCGGAGCGGGAGAGTGGCAATGAGCAGTTCTTC.

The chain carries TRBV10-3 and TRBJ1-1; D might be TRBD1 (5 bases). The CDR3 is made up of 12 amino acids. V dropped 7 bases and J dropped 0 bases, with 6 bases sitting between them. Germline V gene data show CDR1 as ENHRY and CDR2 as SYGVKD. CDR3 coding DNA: TGTGCCATCAAGGGGATGAACACTGAAGCTTTCTTT. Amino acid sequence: CAIKGMNTEAFF.

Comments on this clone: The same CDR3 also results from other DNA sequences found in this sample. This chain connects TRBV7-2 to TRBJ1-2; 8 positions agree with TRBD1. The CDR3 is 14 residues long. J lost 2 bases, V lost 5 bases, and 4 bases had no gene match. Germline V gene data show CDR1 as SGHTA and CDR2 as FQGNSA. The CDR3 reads CASSLGQGNYGYTF. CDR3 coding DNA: TGTGCCAGCAGCCTAGGACAGGGAAACTATGGCTACACCTTC.

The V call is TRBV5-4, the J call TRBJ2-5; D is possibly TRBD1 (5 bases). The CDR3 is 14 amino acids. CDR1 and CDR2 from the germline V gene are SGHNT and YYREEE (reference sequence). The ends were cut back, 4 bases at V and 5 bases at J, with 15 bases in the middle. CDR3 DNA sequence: TGTGCCAGCAGCAGCAGGGCAGTTAAGGAGACCCAGTACTTC. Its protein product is CASSSRAVKETQYF.

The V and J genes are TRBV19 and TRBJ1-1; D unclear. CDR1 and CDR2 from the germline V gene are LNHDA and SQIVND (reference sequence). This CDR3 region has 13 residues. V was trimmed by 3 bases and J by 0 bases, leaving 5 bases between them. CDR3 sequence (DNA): TGTGCCAGTAGTATGTCAGTGAACACTGAAGCTTTCTTT. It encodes CASSMSVNTEAFF.

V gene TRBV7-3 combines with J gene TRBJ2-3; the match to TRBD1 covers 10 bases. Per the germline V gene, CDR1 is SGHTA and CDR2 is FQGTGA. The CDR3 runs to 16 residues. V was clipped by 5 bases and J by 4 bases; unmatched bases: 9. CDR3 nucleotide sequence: TGTGCCAGCAGCCCGGCCGGGACAGGGGCCCCAGATACGCAGTATTTT. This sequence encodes CASSPAGTGAPDTQYF.

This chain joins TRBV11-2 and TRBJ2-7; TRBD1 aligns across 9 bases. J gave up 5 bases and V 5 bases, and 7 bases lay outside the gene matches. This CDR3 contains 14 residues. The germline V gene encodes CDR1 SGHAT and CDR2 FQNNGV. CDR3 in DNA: TGTGCCAGCAGCACGACAGGGGGGTACGACGAGCAGTACTTC. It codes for CASSTTGGYDEQYF.

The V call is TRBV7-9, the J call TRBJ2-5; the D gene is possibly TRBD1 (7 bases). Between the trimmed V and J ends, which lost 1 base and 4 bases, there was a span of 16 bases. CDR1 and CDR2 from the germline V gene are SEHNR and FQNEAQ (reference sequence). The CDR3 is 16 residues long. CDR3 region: CASSLGLEGAGETQYF. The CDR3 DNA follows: TGTGCCAGCAGCTTAGGGTTGGAGGGGGCGGGAGAGACCCAGTACTTC.

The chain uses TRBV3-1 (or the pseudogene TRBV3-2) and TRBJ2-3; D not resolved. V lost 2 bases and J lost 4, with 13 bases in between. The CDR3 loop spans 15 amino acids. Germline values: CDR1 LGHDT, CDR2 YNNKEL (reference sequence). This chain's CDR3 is CASSQQPRLSDTQYF. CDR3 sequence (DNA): TGTGCCAGCAGCCAACAACCCCGACTGTCAGATACGCAGTATTTT.

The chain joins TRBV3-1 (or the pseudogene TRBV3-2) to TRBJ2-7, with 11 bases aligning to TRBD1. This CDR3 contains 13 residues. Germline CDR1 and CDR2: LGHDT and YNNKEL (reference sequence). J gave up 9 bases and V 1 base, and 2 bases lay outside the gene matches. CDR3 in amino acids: CASSQGTGGRQYV. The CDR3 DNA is TGTGCCAGCAGCCAAGGGACAGGGGGCAGGCAGTACGTC.

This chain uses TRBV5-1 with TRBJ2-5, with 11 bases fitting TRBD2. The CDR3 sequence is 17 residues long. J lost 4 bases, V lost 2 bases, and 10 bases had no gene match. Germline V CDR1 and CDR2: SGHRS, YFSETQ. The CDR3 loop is CASSLGLAGPQGETQYF. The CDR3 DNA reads TGCGCCAGCAGCTTAGGACTAGCGGGCCCCCAGGGAGAGACCCAGTACTTC.

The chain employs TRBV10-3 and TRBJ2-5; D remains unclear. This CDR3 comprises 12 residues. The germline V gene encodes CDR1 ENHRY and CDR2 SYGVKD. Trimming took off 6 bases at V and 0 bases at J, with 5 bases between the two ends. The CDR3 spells CAIRTDQETQYF. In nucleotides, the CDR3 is TGTGCCATCAGAACAGACCAAGAGACCCAGTACTTC.

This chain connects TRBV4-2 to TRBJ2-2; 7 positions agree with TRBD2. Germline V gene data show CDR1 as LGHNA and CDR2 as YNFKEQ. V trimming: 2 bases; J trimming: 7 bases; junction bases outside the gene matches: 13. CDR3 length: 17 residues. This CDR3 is CASSQPPSWEGGGELFF. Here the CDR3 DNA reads TGTGCCAGCAGCCAACCTCCTAGCTGGGAGGGAGGCGGGGAGCTGTTTTTT.

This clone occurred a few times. The CDR3 loop reads CASSQGGGKAYGYTF. The CDR3 nucleotides read TGTGCCAGCAGCCAAGGGGGGGGTAAAGCCTATGGCTACACCTTC. The chain carries TRBV3-1 (or the pseudogene TRBV3-2) and TRBJ1-2, with a tentative D call TRBD1 (5 bases). V lost 1 base to trimming and J lost 4 bases, with 13 bases between them. CDR3 length equals 15 residues. Germline CDR1 LGHDT, CDR2 YNNKEL (reference sequence).

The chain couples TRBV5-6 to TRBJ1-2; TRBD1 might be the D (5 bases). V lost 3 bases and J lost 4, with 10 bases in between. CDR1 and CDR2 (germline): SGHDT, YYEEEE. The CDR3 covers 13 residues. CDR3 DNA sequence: TGTGCCAGCAGCTCCGACAGATCCTATGGCTACACCTTC. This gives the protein CASSSDRSYGYTF.

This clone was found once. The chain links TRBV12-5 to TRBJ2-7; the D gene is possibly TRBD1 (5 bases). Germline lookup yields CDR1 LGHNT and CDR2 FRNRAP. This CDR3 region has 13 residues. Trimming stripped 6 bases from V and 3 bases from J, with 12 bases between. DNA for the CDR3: TGTGCTAGTGGCCTGGGCCAGGGCTACGAGCAGTACTTC. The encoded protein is CASGLGQGYEQYF.

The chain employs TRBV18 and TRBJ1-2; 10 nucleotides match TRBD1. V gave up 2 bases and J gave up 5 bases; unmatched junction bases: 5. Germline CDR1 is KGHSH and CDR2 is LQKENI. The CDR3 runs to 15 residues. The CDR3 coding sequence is TGTGCCAGCTCACCAAGGGACAGGGGAGAATATGGCTACACCTTC. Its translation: CASSPRDRGEYGYTF.